The source of this T cell receptor (beta chain) is a study of CD8 T cells in ankylosing spondylitis. Study results and caveats: Some of these motif variants have turned up before, in reports on reactive arthritis synovial fluid and blood. A TCR beta motif made of about eight highly homologous variants seemed typical of ankylosing spondylitis blood. Clones linked to disease were reported to show significant enrichment in matched ankylosing spondylitis synovial fluid.

Looked up from germline, CDR1 is LGHNA and CDR2 is YSLEER. The V and J ends lost 3 bases and 4 bases respectively, with 16 bases between them. The CDR3 totals 16 residues. This clonotype was counted many times. Its antigen remains unidentified. TCRdb re-called the 5' RACE reads with MiXCR, one entry per CDR3 protein. The repertoire holds roughly 250,000 distinct CDR3 sequences, around 7.8% seen once, with 6.5% to 7% in the top ten. The chain recombines TRBV4-3 with TRBJ2-1; D is undetermined. Sequenced sample: blood, either unsorted or a sorted T cell fraction (not recorded which). The clonotype originates from a male donor with ankylosing spondylitis or in good health (not recorded which). CDR3 nucleotides: TGCGCCAGCAGCCAGGAGTTACGGAAACATTACAATGAGCAGTTCTTC. It translates to CASSQELRKHYNEQFF.